The 10 T cell receptor beta chains reported below all come from one sample, sequenced in a study of cytomegalovirus exposure and HLA in healthy donors. The PCR ran on 60 Vbeta and 13 Jbeta primers. TCRdb's table, derived via immunoSEQ multiplex PCR, lists solely in-frame clones and lacks some. This table has some 160,000 clones, 65% to 75% appearing once. Input material: PBMCs. The receptors originated from a man between 60 and 75 years old in good health and CMV-seronegative.

A few counts support this clone. The chain employs TRBV6-1 and TRBJ1-5; D not resolved. The CDR3 covers 16 residues. Germline-derived CDR1 and CDR2 are MNHNS and SASEGT. V was shortened by 0 bases and J by 2 bases, with 11 bases between the two germline ends. The CDR3 DNA is TGTGCCAGCAGTGAAGCTGGGCCCATGGGCAATCAGCCCCAGCATTTT. As protein: CASSEAGPMGNQPQHF.

The V call is TRBV7-7, the J call TRBJ2-2, with 10 bases identical to TRBD2. CDR1 and CDR2 from the germline V gene are SSHAT and FNYEAQ (reference sequence). V lost 5 bases, J lost 5 bases, and 5 bases stayed unmatched. There are 15 residues in the CDR3. The CDR3 sequence is CASSPSGSHTGELFF. Here the CDR3 DNA reads TGTGCCAGCAGCCCTAGCGGGAGTCATACCGGGGAGCTGTTTTTT. Looking up the rest from reference TRBV7-7 and TRBJ2-2 gives the full variable domain: GAGVSQSPRYKVTKRGQDVTLRCDPISSHATLYWYQQALGQGPEFLTYFNYEAQPDKSGLPSDRFSAERPEGSISTLTIQRTEQRDSAMYRCASSPSGSHTGELFFGEGSRLTVL.

The rearrangement uses TRBV7-8 and TRBJ1-5; TRBD1 aligns across 8 bases. The CDR3 covers 14 residues. Losses at the gene ends were 4 bases for V and 3 bases for J; bases not matched to a gene: 2. Germline assignment: CDR1 SGHVS and CDR2 FQNEAQ. This chain's CDR3 is CASSSTGDNQPQHF. Written as DNA, the CDR3 is TGTGCCAGCAGCTCGACAGGGGACAATCAGCCCCAGCATTTT.

This clone was detected a few times. The chain has TRBV7-3 and TRBJ2-3, with TRBD2 matching over 8 bases. Germline values: CDR1 SGHTA, CDR2 FQGTGA. With V trimmed by 2 bases and J by 6 bases, 4 bases remained unmatched. CDR3 length: 14 residues. The CDR3 DNA sequence: TGTGCCAGCAGCTTACAAGCGGGAGAGGATACGCAGTATTTT. Protein product: CASSLQAGEDTQYF.

The gene calls are TRBV2 and TRBJ1-2; D ambiguous. V shed 6 bases and J shed 1 base, with 18 bases lying between them. This CDR3 has 16 residues. Germline values: CDR1 SNHLY, CDR2 FYNNEI. For the CDR3, the DNA is TGTGCCAGCAGCCACGCTGACGGAGGATATAACTATGGCTACACCTTC. The encoded protein is CASSHADGGYNYGYTF.

J is TRBJ2-7 and V is TRBV10-2, with 8 bases that match TRBD1. The CDR3 has 14 amino acids. CDR1 is WSHSY, CDR2 SAAADI, per germline. V trimming: 7 bases; J trimming: 0 bases; junction bases outside the gene matches: 5. The CDR3 nucleotides read TGCGCCAGCACGGACAGGGCCACCTCCTACGAGCAGTACTTC. Protein product: CASTDRATSYEQYF.

This sequence joins TRBV7-9 and TRBJ2-7, with 10 positions matching TRBD1. Germline trimming cut 4 bases from V and 3 bases from J; bases unmatched to any gene: 6. In germline, CDR1 is SEHNR, CDR2 FQNEAQ (reference sequence). The CDR3 totals 15 residues. This chain's CDR3 is CASSWGTGAGYEQYF. CDR3 sequence (DNA): TGTGCCAGCAGCTGGGGGACAGGGGCCGGCTACGAGCAGTACTTC.

This clone was seen more than once but under ten times. The rearrangement links TRBV18 to TRBJ2-1; a possible D gene is TRBD2 (6 bases). The CDR3 contains 15 residues. In germline, CDR1 is KGHSH, CDR2 LQKENI. V lost 3 bases and J lost 8, with 17 bases in between. The CDR3 here is CASSPAGLESDEQFF. CDR3 DNA: TGTGCCAGCTCACCCGCGGGACTCGAGAGCGATGAGCAGTTCTTC.

This sequence joins TRBV7-7 and TRBJ1-2, with a weak D call TRBD1 (6 bases). Trimming left V 3 bases short and J 5 bases short, with 16 bases between. The CDR3 consists of 15 residues. Germline V gene sequence: CDR1 SSHAT, CDR2 FNYEAQ (reference sequence). This CDR3 reads CASSFPPDRIYGYTF. The CDR3 bases are TGTGCCAGCAGCTTTCCCCCCGACAGGATATATGGCTACACCTTC.

V gene TRBV19 combines with J gene TRBJ1-1, with 7 bases aligning to TRBD1. Germline values: CDR1 LNHDA, CDR2 SQIVND (reference sequence). The V segment lost 7 bases and the J segment 0 bases; nucleotides outside the gene matches: 8. This CDR3 has 15 amino acids. CDR3 nucleotides: TGTGCCAGTAAAATTGACAGGGTAATGAACACTGAAGCTTTCTTT. Residues: CASKIDRVMNTEAFF.